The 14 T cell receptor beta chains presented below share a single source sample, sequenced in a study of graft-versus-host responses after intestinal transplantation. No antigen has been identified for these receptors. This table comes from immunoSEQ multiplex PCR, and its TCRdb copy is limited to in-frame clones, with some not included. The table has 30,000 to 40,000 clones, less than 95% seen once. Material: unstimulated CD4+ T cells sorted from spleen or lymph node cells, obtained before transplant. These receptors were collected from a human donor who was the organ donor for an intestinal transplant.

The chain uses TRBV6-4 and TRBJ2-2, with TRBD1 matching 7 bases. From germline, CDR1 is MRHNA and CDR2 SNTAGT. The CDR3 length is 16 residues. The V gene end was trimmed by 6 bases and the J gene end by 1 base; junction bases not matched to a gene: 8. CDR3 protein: CASSADRVENTGELFF. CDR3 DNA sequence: TGTGCCAGCAGCGCAGACAGGGTCGAGAACACCGGGGAGCTGTTTTTT.

The CDR3 here is CASSIVGQTYNEQFF. DNA of the CDR3: TGTGCCAGTAGTATAGTTGGACAGACCTACAATGAGCAGTTCTTC. The chain joins TRBV19 to TRBJ2-1; D perhaps matches TRBD1 (6 bases). Per the germline V gene, CDR1 is LNHDA and CDR2 is SQIVND (reference sequence). V lost 1 base and J 2 bases, leaving 9 bases between the germline ends. There are 15 residues in the CDR3.

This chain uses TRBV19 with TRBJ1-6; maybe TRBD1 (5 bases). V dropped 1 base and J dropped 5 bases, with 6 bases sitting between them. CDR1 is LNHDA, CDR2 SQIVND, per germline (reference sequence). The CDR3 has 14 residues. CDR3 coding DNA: TGTGCCAGTAGTATAGGGGGGAATAATTCACCCCTCCACTTT. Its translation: CASSIGGNNSPLHF. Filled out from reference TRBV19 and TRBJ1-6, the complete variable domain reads DGGITQSPKYLFRKEGQNVTLSCEQNLNHDAMYWYRQDPGQGLRLIYYSQIVNDFQKGDIAEGYSVSREKKESFPLTVTSAQKNPTAFYLCASSIGGNNSPLHFGNGTRLTVT.

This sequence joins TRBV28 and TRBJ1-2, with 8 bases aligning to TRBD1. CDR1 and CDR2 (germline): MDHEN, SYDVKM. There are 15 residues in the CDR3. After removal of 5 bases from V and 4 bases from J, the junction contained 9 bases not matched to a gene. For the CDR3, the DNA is TGTGCCAGCAGTGACCCAGGACAGGGACTCTATGGCTACACCTTC. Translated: CASSDPGQGLYGYTF.

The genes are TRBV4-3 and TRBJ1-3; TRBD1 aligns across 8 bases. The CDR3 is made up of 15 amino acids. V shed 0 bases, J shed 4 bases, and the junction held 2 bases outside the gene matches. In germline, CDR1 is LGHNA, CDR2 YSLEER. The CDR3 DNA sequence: TGCGCCAGCAGCCAAGATTACAGGGGGGGAAACACCATATATTTT. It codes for CASSQDYRGGNTIYF.

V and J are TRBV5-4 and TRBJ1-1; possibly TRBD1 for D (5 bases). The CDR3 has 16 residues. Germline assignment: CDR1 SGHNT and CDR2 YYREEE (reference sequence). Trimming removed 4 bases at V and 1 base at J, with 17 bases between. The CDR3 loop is CASSPDRGVGNTEAFF. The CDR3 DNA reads TGTGCCAGCAGCCCCGACCGGGGGGTGGGGAACACTGAAGCTTTCTTT.

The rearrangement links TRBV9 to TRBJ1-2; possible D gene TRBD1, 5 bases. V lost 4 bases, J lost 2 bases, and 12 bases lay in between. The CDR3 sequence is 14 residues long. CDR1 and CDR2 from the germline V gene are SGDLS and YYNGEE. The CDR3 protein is CASSPGGTNYGYTF. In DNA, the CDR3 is TGTGCCAGCAGCCCCGGGGGGACGAACTATGGCTACACCTTC.

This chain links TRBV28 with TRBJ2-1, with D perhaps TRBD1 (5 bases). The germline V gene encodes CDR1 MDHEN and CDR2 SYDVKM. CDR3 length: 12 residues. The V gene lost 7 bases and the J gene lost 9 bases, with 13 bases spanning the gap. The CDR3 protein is CASNERGLEQFF. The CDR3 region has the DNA TGTGCCAGCAACGAAAGGGGCCTTGAGCAGTTCTTC.

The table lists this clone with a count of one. This CDR3 is CASSLGSGGGRNEQFF. CDR3 nucleotide sequence: TGCGCCAGCAGCTTGGGATCGGGAGGGGGGCGCAATGAGCAGTTCTTC. The J gene is TRBJ2-1, the V gene TRBV5-1, with 8 positions matching TRBD2. The CDR3 is 16 amino acids. Germline values: CDR1 SGHRS, CDR2 YFSETQ. The trim removed 0 bases at V and 6 bases at J, leaving 8 bases unmatched.

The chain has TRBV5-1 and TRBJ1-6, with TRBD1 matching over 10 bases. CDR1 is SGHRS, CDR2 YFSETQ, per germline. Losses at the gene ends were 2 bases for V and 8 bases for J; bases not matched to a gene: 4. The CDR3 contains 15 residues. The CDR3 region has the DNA TGCGCCAGCAGCTTACGACAGGGGGCAGATTCACCCCTCCACTTT. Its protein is CASSLRQGADSPLHF.

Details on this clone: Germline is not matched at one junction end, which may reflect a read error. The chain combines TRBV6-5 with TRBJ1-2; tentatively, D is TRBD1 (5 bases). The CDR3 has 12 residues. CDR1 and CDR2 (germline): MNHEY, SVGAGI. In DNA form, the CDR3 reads TGTGCCAGCAGTGACAGACCCTATGGCTACATCTTC. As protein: CASSDRPYGYIF.

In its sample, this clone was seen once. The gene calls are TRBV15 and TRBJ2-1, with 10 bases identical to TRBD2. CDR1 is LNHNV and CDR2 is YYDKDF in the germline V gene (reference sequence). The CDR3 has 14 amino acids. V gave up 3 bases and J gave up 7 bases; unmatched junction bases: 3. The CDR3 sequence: CATSSVAGGNEQFF. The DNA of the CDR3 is TGTGCCACCAGCAGTGTAGCGGGGGGTAATGAGCAGTTCTTC.

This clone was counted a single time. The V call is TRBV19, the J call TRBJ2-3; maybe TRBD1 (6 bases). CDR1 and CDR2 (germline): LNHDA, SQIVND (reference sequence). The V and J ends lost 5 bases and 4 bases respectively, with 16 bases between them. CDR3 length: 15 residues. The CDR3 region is CASSPGLGAPDTQYF. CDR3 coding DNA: TGTGCCAGTAGTCCTGGACTGGGGGCCCCAGATACGCAGTATTTT.

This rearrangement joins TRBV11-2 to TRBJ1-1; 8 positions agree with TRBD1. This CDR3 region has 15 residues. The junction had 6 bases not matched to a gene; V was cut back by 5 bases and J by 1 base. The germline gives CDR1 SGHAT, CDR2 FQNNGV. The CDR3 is CASSNKDRANTEAFF. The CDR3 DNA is TGTGCCAGCAGCAACAAGGACAGGGCGAACACTGAAGCTTTCTTT.